The 28 T cell receptor beta chains given below trace back to one sample, sequenced in a study of cytotoxic CD8 clonotypes in ibrutinib-treated CLL. Libraries were prepared by immunoSEQ multiplex PCR; TCRdb keeps only in-frame clonotypes and omits some of them. The sample lists more than 200,000 clones, more than 75% occurring once. Sequenced here: PBMCs, sampled after 12 months of ibrutinib treatment. These TCRs come from a human donor with chronic lymphocytic leukemia.

The chain recombines TRBV5-1 with TRBJ2-4; D remains ambiguous. Germline CDR1 and CDR2: SGHRS and YFSETQ. Trimming removed 0 bases at V and 9 bases at J, with 10 bases between. This CDR3 spans 13 amino acids. CDR3 amino acids: CASSLGTSSIQYF. CDR3 DNA sequence: TGCGCCAGCAGCTTGGGGACCAGTTCCATTCAGTACTTC.

The chain links TRBV12-5 to TRBJ1-5; the D gene is possibly TRBD1 (5 bases). Looked up from germline, CDR1 is LGHNT and CDR2 is FRNRAP. Trimming stripped 7 bases from V and 4 bases from J, with 17 bases between. This CDR3 is built from 15 residues. CDR3 sequence: CASATGTLGNQPQHF. CDR3 nucleotides: TGTGCTAGTGCCACCGGGACCTTAGGTAATCAGCCCCAGCATTTT.

The J gene is TRBJ1-1, the V gene TRBV7-2; possible D gene TRBD1, 5 bases. V was clipped by 1 base and J by 8 bases, with 11 bases between them. Germline V lookup: CDR1 SGHTA, CDR2 FQGNSA. The CDR3 extends over 13 amino acids. The CDR3 sequence is CASSLVYPGEAFF. In DNA, the CDR3 is TGTGCCAGCAGCTTAGTTTATCCAGGGGAAGCTTTCTTT.

This sequence joins TRBV7-6 and TRBJ2-3; D is possibly TRBD2 (5 bases). CDR3 length: 14 amino acids. CDR1 and CDR2 from the germline V gene are SGHVS and FNYEAQ. V was pared by 1 base and J by 0 bases, with 5 bases between. CDR3 loop: CASSLGTSTDTQYF. CDR3 bases: TGTGCCAGCAGCTTAGGGACTAGCACAGATACGCAGTATTTT.

This chain connects TRBV5-1 to TRBJ1-1; D uncertain. Germline V lookup: CDR1 SGHRS, CDR2 YFSETQ. This CDR3 contains 17 residues. With 4 bases removed from V and 2 bases from J, the gap between germline ends came to 21 bases. CDR3: CASSILSGQSTNTEAFF. CDR3 nucleotides: TGCGCCAGCAGCATCCTCTCCGGCCAATCCACTAACACTGAAGCTTTCTTT. The full variable domain, its missing parts supplied by reference TRBV5-1 and TRBJ1-1, is KAGVTQTPRYLIKTRGQQVTLSCSPISGHRSVSWYQQTPGQGLQFLFEYFSETQRNKGNFPGRFSGRQFSNSRSEMNVSTLELGDSALYLCASSILSGQSTNTEAFFGQGTRLTVV.

V gene TRBV4-1 combines with J gene TRBJ2-2; 9 bases map to TRBD2. The CDR3 runs 16 residues. With V trimmed by 6 bases and J by 4 bases, 9 bases remained unmatched. Germline CDR1 and CDR2: MGHRA and YSYEKL. The CDR3 region is CASSLYLAGSTGELFF. The CDR3 nucleotides read TGCGCCAGCAGTCTCTATCTAGCGGGGAGCACCGGGGAGCTGTTTTTT.

V usage is TRBV29-1 and J usage is TRBJ2-7; the match to TRBD1 covers 9 bases. The CDR3 is made up of 15 amino acids. V trimming: 6 bases; J trimming: 0 bases; junction bases outside the gene matches: 9. Germline assignment: CDR1 SQVTM and CDR2 ANQGSEA. The CDR3 loop reads CSVGGQGVFSYEQYF. CDR3 coding DNA: TGCAGCGTCGGGGGACAGGGAGTCTTCTCCTACGAGCAGTACTTC.

V is TRBV6-5 and J is TRBJ2-7; a weak D match, TRBD1 (6 bases). The CDR3 is 13 residues long. Germline-derived CDR1 and CDR2 are MNHEY and SVGAGI. V lost 7 bases, J lost 4 bases, and 14 bases lay in between. CDR3 in amino acids: CASTKGDIYEQYF. The CDR3 DNA reads as TGTGCCAGCACCAAGGGGGACATTTACGAGCAGTACTTC.

J is TRBJ2-7 and V is TRBV6-1; D assignment may be TRBD1 or TRBD2 (5 bases each). The CDR3 sequence is 13 residues long. Between the trimmed V and J ends, which lost 4 bases and 2 bases, there was a span of 9 bases. Germline loops: CDR1 MNHNS, CDR2 SASEGT. This CDR3 is CASSVGVAYEQYF. CDR3 nucleotides: TGTGCCAGCAGTGTGGGGGTTGCCTACGAGCAGTACTTC.

This clone was picked up one time. The V and J genes are TRBV21-1 and TRBJ1-1; the D segment call TRBD1 is taken from the table without a DNA check. TRBV21-1 is labeled a pseudogene. The CDR3 is 13 residues long. This CDR3 is CARQNRVDTEAFF. CDR3 nucleotide sequence: TGTGCCAGGCAAAACAGGGTGGACACTGAAGCTTTCTTT.

This chain connects TRBV13 to TRBJ1-5; no firm D call. The germline V gene has CDR1 PRHDT and CDR2 FYEKMQ (reference sequence). The CDR3 contains 13 residues. V was shortened by 5 bases and J by 5 bases, with 10 bases between the two germline ends. The CDR3 DNA sequence: TGTGCCAGCAGCACTAGGCGGGATCAGCCCCAGCATTTT. Its protein product is CASSTRRDQPQHF.

V and J are TRBV2 and TRBJ2-6; D remains ambiguous. Trimming removed 9 bases at V and 0 bases at J, with 6 bases between. The CDR3 has 13 residues. CDR1 is SNHLY, CDR2 FYNNEI, per germline. Here the CDR3 DNA reads TGTGCCAGAAGTTACTCTGGGGCCAACGTCCTGACTTTC. It translates to CARSYSGANVLTF.

This chain joins TRBV27 and TRBJ2-7; the match to TRBD2 covers 13 bases. CDR3 length equals 15 residues. J was trimmed by 6 bases and V by 5 bases; bases with no gene match: 7. The germline V gene has CDR1 MNHEY and CDR2 SMNVEV (reference sequence). CDR3 sequence reads: CASSARTSGSSEQYF. DNA for the CDR3: TGTGCCAGCAGTGCCCGGACTAGCGGGAGTAGCGAGCAGTACTTC.

This chain connects TRBV30 to TRBJ1-3, with 10 bases matching TRBD1. The CDR3 has 19 residues. Trimming took 4 bases from V and 0 from J; bases not matched to a gene: 15. Per the germline V gene, CDR1 is GTSNPN and CDR2 is SVGIG (reference sequence). CDR3 sequence: CAWKPTGTGERYSGNTIYF. CDR3 nucleotide sequence: TGTGCCTGGAAACCCACCGGGACAGGGGAGAGATACTCTGGAAACACCATATATTTT.

The V and J genes are TRBV5-4 and TRBJ2-7; D gene uncertain. CDR3 length: 15 amino acids. V was trimmed by 0 bases and J by 2 bases, leaving 12 bases between them. Germline values: CDR1 SGHNT, CDR2 YYREEE (reference sequence). CDR3 region: CASSLDVTGAYEQYF. Here the CDR3 DNA reads TGTGCCAGCAGCTTGGACGTGACGGGTGCCTACGAGCAGTACTTC.

The CDR3, as DNA: TGTGCCAGCAGTCAGGGGAACACTGAAGCTTTCTTT. It yields the protein CASSQGNTEAFF. The chain links TRBV6-4 to TRBJ1-1; TRBD1 is a possible D gene (5 bases). Deletions cut 5 bases from V and 1 base from J, with 5 bases between. The germline CDR1 and CDR2 sequences are MRHNA and SNTAGT. The CDR3 has 12 amino acids.

In its sample, this clone was seen a few times. This chain uses TRBV5-4 with TRBJ1-2, with TRBD1 matching 7 bases. The CDR3 runs 14 residues. Per germline, CDR1 SGHNT and CDR2 YYREEE (reference sequence). Trimming removed 1 base from V and 3 bases from J; junction bases left unmatched: 3. DNA of the CDR3: TGTGCCAGCAGCTTGACAGGGGTATACTATGGCTACACCTTC. It yields the protein CASSLTGVYYGYTF.

The genes are TRBV10-2 and TRBJ1-4; TRBD1 might be the D (5 bases). CDR1 and CDR2 from the germline V gene are WSHSY and SAAADI. The length of the CDR3 is 15 residues. Trimming cost V 2 bases and J 0 bases, with 7 bases left between them. Here the CDR3 DNA reads TGCGCCAGCAGTGAGAGGGGAACAACTAATGAAAAACTGTTTTTT. Translation gives CASSERGTTNEKLFF.

This clone came up a few times. The CDR3 sequence: CASTTSGTGGTGELFF. CDR3 DNA sequence: TGTGCCAGCACCACATCCGGGACAGGCGGTACCGGGGAGCTGTTTTTT. The chain has TRBV25-1 and TRBJ2-2; 8 positions agree with TRBD1. From germline, CDR1 is MGHDK and CDR2 SYGVNS. The CDR3 runs 16 residues. Losses at the gene ends were 7 bases for V and 5 bases for J; bases not matched to a gene: 12.

For this clone: Sequence at one end of the junction differs from germline and may be a read error. The CDR3: CASSPLTGEYQSQHF. The CDR3 coding sequence is TGTGCCAGTAGTCCTTTGACAGGGGAGTATCAGTCCCAGCATTTT. The chain combines TRBV19 with TRBJ1-5, with 8 bases fitting TRBD1. The CDR3 sequence is 15 residues long. Germline loops: CDR1 LNHDA, CDR2 SQIVND (reference sequence).

The chain carries TRBV7-9 and TRBJ2-1; D uncertain. The CDR3 has 17 residues. V shed 5 bases and J shed 1 base, with 18 bases lying between them. Germline V gene data show CDR1 as SEHNR and CDR2 as FQNEAQ (reference sequence). CDR3 residues: CASSLKLGARSYNEQFF. CDR3 nucleotide sequence: TGTGCCAGCAGCCTCAAGCTAGGTGCTCGATCCTACAATGAGCAGTTCTTC.

The sample holds many counts of this clone. V is TRBV2 and J is TRBJ1-5; 7 positions agree with TRBD1. The germline gives CDR1 SNHLY, CDR2 FYNNEI. J was trimmed by 3 bases and V by 5 bases; bases with no gene match: 10. The CDR3 runs 16 residues. This CDR3 is CASSHTGTEINQPQHF. CDR3 in DNA: TGTGCCAGCAGTCACACCGGGACAGAGATCAATCAGCCCCAGCATTTT.

The chain recombines TRBV5-1 with TRBJ1-6, with 7 bases identical to TRBD1. The V gene's germline CDR1 is SGHRS and CDR2 YFSETQ. V was clipped by 4 bases and J by 7 bases; unmatched bases: 11. There are 16 residues in the CDR3. The CDR3 is CASSRTGASTNSPLHF. DNA for the CDR3: TGCGCCAGCAGCCGCACAGGGGCCTCCACCAATTCACCCCTCCACTTT.

The gene calls are TRBV6-5 and TRBJ2-7; 9 bases map to TRBD1. CDR1 and CDR2 from the germline V gene are MNHEY and SVGAGI. The CDR3 loop spans 14 amino acids. J gave up 5 bases and V 4 bases, and 6 bases lay outside the gene matches. The CDR3 region is CASSSGTGTDEQYF. CDR3 DNA: TGTGCCAGCAGTTCCGGGACAGGGACGGACGAGCAGTACTTC.

In its sample, this clone was seen many times. The rearrangement joins TRBV6-8 to TRBJ2-7; D is unclear. V shed 9 bases and J shed 3 bases, with 12 bases lying between them. Germline loops: CDR1 MNHGY, CDR2 SAAAGT. The CDR3 contains 12 residues. The CDR3 region has the DNA TGTGCCAGGACCCATAGGCGCTACGAGCAGTACTTC. It encodes CARTHRRYEQYF.

This chain links TRBV18 with TRBJ2-7; D gene unclear. V was trimmed by 2 bases and J by 2 bases, leaving 10 bases between them. Germline V gene lookup returns CDR1 KGHSH and CDR2 LQKENI. This CDR3 has 14 residues. The CDR3 spells CASSPSPLTYEQYF. The CDR3 DNA reads as TGTGCCAGCTCACCATCACCCTTAACCTACGAGCAGTACTTC.

In its sample, this clone was seen a few times. The V call is TRBV7-9, the J call TRBJ1-2; the D is unclear. In germline, CDR1 is SEHNR, CDR2 FQNEAQ (reference sequence). V lost 0 bases, J lost 0 bases, and 8 bases lay in between. The length of the CDR3 is 15 residues. The CDR3 region has the DNA TGTGCCAGCAGCTTAGCGGGCACGCCTAACTATGGCTACACCTTC. The encoded protein is CASSLAGTPNYGYTF.

This sequence joins TRBV15 and TRBJ2-1; the D call may be TRBD1 or TRBD2 (5 bases each). With 0 bases removed from V and 4 bases from J, the gap between germline ends came to 10 bases. CDR3 length: 15 residues. Germline V gene data show CDR1 as LNHNV and CDR2 as YYDKDF (reference sequence). The CDR3 reads CATSRDRGRYNEQFF. The DNA for the CDR3 is TGTGCCACCAGCAGAGACCGGGGACGATACAATGAGCAGTTCTTC.